The rows below give T cell receptor beta chains drawn from one sample of a study of graft-versus-host responses after intestinal transplantation. TCRdb keeps only in-frame clones here, not all; method: immunoSEQ multiplex PCR. The table lists about 57,000 clones, about 90% of them singletons. The sequences come from PBMCs, collected 26 days after transplant. These receptors all stem from a human patient who received an intestinal transplant, so some T cells may come from the graft donor. The CDR3 runs from the conserved cysteine through the conserved F or W. The order of the fields is V gene, D gene, clone size, J gene, CDR3 DNA, CDR3 protein. D genes are given only for firm matches. Clone size is given for some rows only: seen once, a few or many times, or a class if the clone is expanded.

V gene: TRBV27
D gene: TRBD2
clone size: once
J gene: TRBJ2-7
CDR3 DNA: TGTGCCTCTGGGACTAGCGGGAACGAGCAGTACTTC
CDR3 protein: CASGTSGNEQYF

V gene: TRBV19
D gene: TRBD1
clone size: NA
J gene: TRBJ1-4
CDR3 DNA: TGTGCCAGTAGTTTGCTCGGGACAGGGGCTGAAAAACTGTTTTTT
CDR3 protein: CASSLLGTGAEKLFF

V gene: TRBV19
D gene: NA
clone size: NA
J gene: TRBJ2-7
CDR3 DNA: TGTGCCAGTAGTGGAGCGCTATCCTACGAGCAGTACTTC
CDR3 protein: CASSGALSYEQYF

V gene: TRBV2
D gene: NA
clone size: NA
J gene: TRBJ2-3
CDR3 DNA: TGTGCCAGTCCGAGATTCACAGATACGCAGTATTTT
CDR3 protein: CASPRFTDTQYF

V gene: TRBV2
D gene: NA
clone size: NA
J gene: TRBJ2-5
CDR3 DNA: TGTGCCAGCAGTGAAGAGCCCGTAAAGACCCAGTACTTC
CDR3 protein: CASSEEPVKTQYF

V gene: TRBV5-4
D gene: TRBD1
clone size: few
J gene: TRBJ2-7
CDR3 DNA: TGTGCCAGCAGCTTGGACAGGGGGATCCACGAGCAGTACTTC
CDR3 protein: CASSLDRGIHEQYF

V gene: TRBV9
D gene: TRBD1
clone size: NA
J gene: TRBJ2-3
CDR3 DNA: TGTGCCAGCAGCGTAAGGGGACAGGGCCAACGCACAGATACGCAGTATTTT
CDR3 protein: CASSVRGQGQRTDTQYF

V gene: TRBV6-5
D gene: TRBD1
clone size: NA
J gene: TRBJ1-2
CDR3 DNA: TGTGCCAGCAACCCGGGACAGGGCCTTATTGGCTACACCTTC
CDR3 protein: CASNPGQGLIGYTF

V gene: TRBV7-2
D gene: NA
clone size: NA
J gene: TRBJ1-5
CDR3 DNA: TGTGCCAGCAGCTTAGGGGGAGGGAGAGGCAATCAGCCCCAGCATTTT
CDR3 protein: CASSLGGGRGNQPQHF

V gene: TRBV27
D gene: TRBD1
clone size: NA
J gene: TRBJ1-6
CDR3 DNA: TGTGCCAGCAGTTTATCTTGGGACAGGAGATCAAAGAATTCACCCCTCCACTTT
CDR3 protein: CASSLSWDRRSKNSPLHF

V gene: TRBV4-3
D gene: TRBD1
clone size: NA
J gene: TRBJ2-1
CDR3 DNA: TGCGCCAGCAGCCCGGGACAGACCCCCTACAATGAGCAGTTCTTC
CDR3 protein: CASSPGQTPYNEQFF

V gene: TRBV5-1
D gene: NA
clone size: NA
J gene: TRBJ2-5
CDR3 DNA: TGCGCCAGCAGTAGGGGGACCCAGTCCTCGGAGACCCAGTACTTC
CDR3 protein: CASSRGTQSSETQYF

V gene: TRBV27
D gene: NA
clone size: NA
J gene: TRBJ1-2
CDR3 DNA: TGTGCCAGCAGCCCCCAGGGTAACTATGGCTACACCTTC
CDR3 protein: CASSPQGNYGYTF

V gene: TRBV5-6
D gene: TRBD2
clone size: NA
J gene: TRBJ2-5
CDR3 DNA: TGTGCCAGCAGCTTACTTCCAGGACTAGCGGGAGGGCCTCAAGAGACCCAGTACTTC
CDR3 protein: CASSLLPGLAGGPQETQYF

V gene: TRBV5-1
D gene: NA
clone size: NA
J gene: TRBJ2-3
CDR3 DNA: TGCGCCAGCAGATACCGACTAGAAGGGACAGATACGCAGTATTTT
CDR3 protein: CASRYRLEGTDTQYF

V gene: TRBV18
D gene: TRBD1
clone size: NA
J gene: TRBJ2-7
CDR3 DNA: TGTGCCAGCTCACCAGCAGGGGGCTCCTACGAGCAGTACTTC
CDR3 protein: CASSPAGGSYEQYF

V gene: TRBV28
D gene: NA
clone size: NA
J gene: TRBJ1-5
CDR3 DNA: TGTGCCAGCAGCCCCCCGGGTTCATGGGGGGTTACGAATCAGCCCCAGCATTTT
CDR3 protein: CASSPPGSWGVTNQPQHF

V gene: TRBV4-3
D gene: TRBD2
clone size: NA
J gene: TRBJ2-1
CDR3 DNA: TGCGCCAGCAGCCGAGAGACTAGCGGGGGTCGGGGTGAGCAGTTCTTC
CDR3 protein: CASSRETSGGRGEQFF

V gene: TRBV9
D gene: NA
clone size: NA
J gene: TRBJ1-2
CDR3 DNA: TGTGCCAGCAGCGTAGACGGGGGGTTTTCCTATGGCTACACCTTC
CDR3 protein: CASSVDGGFSYGYTF

V gene: TRBV6-5
D gene: TRBD1
clone size: once
J gene: TRBJ1-2
CDR3 DNA: TGTGCCAGCAGCTCCGGGACAGTGGATGGCTACACCTTC
CDR3 protein: CASSSGTVDGYTF